This T cell receptor beta chain was recovered during a study of blood T cell repertoires in COVID-19. On the study more broadly: The United States, Italy and Spain supplied acute and convalescent COVID-19 samples.

TCRdb's table, derived via immunoSEQ multiplex PCR, lists solely in-frame clones and lacks some. The sample includes about 380,000 clones, 90% of them seen just once. This CDR3 spans 15 amino acids. Germline CDR1 KGHDR, CDR2 SFDVKD. V lost 1 base, J lost 5 bases, and 5 bases stayed unmatched. This clone was detected only once. The sample was peripheral blood. The sequence derives from a man aged 18 to 30 with active or convalescent COVID-19. The chain recombines TRBV24-1 with TRBJ1-2, with 8 bases lining up with TRBD1. The CDR3 protein is CATSDFTGGGYGYTF. The CDR3 coding sequence is TGTGCCACCAGTGATTTCACAGGGGGTGGATATGGCTACACCTTC.